These 7 T cell receptor beta chains were sequenced from one sample in a study of blood T cells in healthy people across ages. Primers used in a second PCR of about 6 to 12 cycles were a sample-barcoded 5' primer and a J-beta primer mix. TCRdb re-analysed the 5' RACE reads in MiXCR, keeping a single row per CDR3 protein. The table lists under 1,000,000 distinct CDR3 sequences, about 37% of them singletons. Material: blood. These receptors originate from a man between 18 and 35 years old in good health.

The chain is built from TRBV6-6 and TRBJ1-2, with D possibly being TRBD1 (6 bases). CDR3 size: 13 residues. Trimming took 9 bases from V and 8 from J, leaving 19 bases between them. Germline assignment: CDR1 MNHNY and CDR2 SVGAGI (reference sequence). CDR3: CARSNDRFNGYTF. The CDR3 nucleotides read TGTGCCAGAAGTAACGACAGGTTTAACGGCTACACCTTC.

About this clonotype itself: This clone may be a read error of a much larger clone one base away. V and J are TRBV7-2 and TRBJ2-5; D may be TRBD1 (6 bases). The DNA end is more similar to TRBJ2-1, so the J call may be wrong. This CDR3 region has 14 residues. Germline CDR1 reads SGHTA; CDR2 reads FQGNSA. The CDR3 sequence: CASSLGGPEETQFF. In DNA form, the CDR3 reads TGTGCCAGCAGCTTAGGGGGGCCGGAAGAGACCCAGTTCTTC.

This clonotype occurred many times. This chain connects TRBV20-1 to TRBJ2-3; D ambiguous. V was shortened by 3 bases and J by 8 bases, with 9 bases between the two germline ends. Germline CDR1 DFQATT, CDR2 SNEGSKA (reference sequence). This CDR3 spans 11 amino acids. CDR3 sequence reads: CSASSASTQYF. The DNA of the CDR3 is TGCAGTGCTAGTTCGGCCTCTACGCAGTATTTT.

The gene calls are TRBV6-2 or TRBV6-3 and TRBJ2-1; 11 bases agree with TRBD2. CDR3 length: 18 amino acids. Germline lookup yields CDR1 MNHEY and CDR2 SVGEGT. J was trimmed by 1 base and V by 2 bases; bases with no gene match: 7. The CDR3 DNA sequence: TGTGCCAGCAGTTACCCTACTAGCGGGGGTGTTTCCTACAATGAGCAGTTCTTC. It specifies CASSYPTSGGVSYNEQFF.

This clonotype was found many times. V is TRBV6-4 and J is TRBJ2-1; a weak D match, TRBD2 (6 bases). CDR3 length: 14 residues. The germline CDR1 and CDR2 sequences are MRHNA and SNTAGT. V dropped 6 bases and J dropped 6 bases, with 15 bases sitting between them. CDR3 in DNA: TGTGCCAGCAGCCGCGGGACCCATAGCAATGAGCAGTTCTTC. This codes for CASSRGTHSNEQFF.

In this sample, this clonotype turned up many times. CDR3 coding DNA: TGTGCCAGCAGCCCAGTGTGGGTTGGGAGGCCTCAAGAGACCCAGTACTTC. Its protein product is CASSPVWVGRPQETQYF. The chain has TRBV6-1 and TRBJ2-5; maybe TRBD2 (6 bases). CDR1 MNHNS and CDR2 SASEGT come from the germline V gene. The CDR3 spans 17 residues. Trimming stripped 6 bases from V and 2 bases from J, with 22 bases between.

This clonotype has a handful of counts. This sequence joins TRBV19 and TRBJ2-3; either TRBD1 or TRBD2 may supply D (5 bases each). CDR1 is LNHDA, CDR2 SQIVND, per germline (reference sequence). V lost 3 bases and J 4 bases, leaving 11 bases between the germline ends. The CDR3 length is 14 residues. As DNA, the CDR3 is TGTGCCAGTAGTATTGGGGGAGAGGCAGATACGCAGTATTTT. It translates to CASSIGGEADTQYF. Full variable domain (remainder filled in from reference TRBV19 and TRBJ2-3): DGGITQSPKYLFRKEGQNVTLSCEQNLNHDAMYWYRQDPGQGLRLIYYSQIVNDFQKGDIAEGYSVSREKKESFPLTVTSAQKNPTAFYLCASSIGGEADTQYFGPGTRLTVL.